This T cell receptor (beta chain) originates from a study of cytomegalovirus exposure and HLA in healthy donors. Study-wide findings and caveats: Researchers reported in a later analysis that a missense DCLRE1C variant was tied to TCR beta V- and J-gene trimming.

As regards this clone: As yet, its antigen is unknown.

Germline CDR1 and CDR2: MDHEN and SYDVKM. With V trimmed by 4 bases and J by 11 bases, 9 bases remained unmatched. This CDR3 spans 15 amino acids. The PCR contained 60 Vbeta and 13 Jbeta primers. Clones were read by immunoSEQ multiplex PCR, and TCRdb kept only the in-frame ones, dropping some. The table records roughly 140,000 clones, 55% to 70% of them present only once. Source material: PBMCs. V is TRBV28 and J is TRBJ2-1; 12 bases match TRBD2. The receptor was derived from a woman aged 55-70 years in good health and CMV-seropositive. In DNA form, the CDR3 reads TGTGCCAGCAGTTCCCACCCGACTAGCGGGGGTAAGCAGTTCTTC. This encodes CASSSHPTSGGKQFF.